Each of the 20 T cell receptor beta chains below was sequenced from the same sample in a study of naive and memory T cell subsets. Study conclusions and caveats: Naive repertoires, especially CD8, held a few larger clonotypes, possibly memory cells re-expressing CD45RA.

An equimolar mix of two oligonucleotides served as the beta constant-region primer for TRBC1 and TRBC2. The ligated cDNA underwent four PCR rounds using SP2 and nested alpha and beta constant-region primers. TCRdb analysed the UMI-ligation and nested PCR reads with MiXCR anew, one entry per CDR3 protein. The table includes 140,000 to 150,000 distinct CDR3 sequences, 22% detected once. Their specific antigens are unknown. The sequencing input was naive CD4+ T cells from blood. All receptors come from a human donor in good health.

V usage is TRBV20-1 and J usage is TRBJ2-5, with no clear D. Trimming removed 1 base from V and 2 bases from J, with 8 bases in between. The CDR3 contains 13 residues. Germline CDR1 DFQATT, CDR2 SNEGSKA (reference sequence). The CDR3 sequence is CSARAFWQETQYF. CDR3 coding DNA: TGCAGTGCTAGAGCTTTTTGGCAAGAGACCCAGTACTTC.

Only a few counts were recorded for this clonotype. The gene calls are TRBV9 and TRBJ2-1, with a possible D match to TRBD1 (5 bases). Between the trimmed V and J ends, which lost 0 bases and 8 bases, there was a span of 9 bases. CDR3 length equals 13 residues. Germline V gene data show CDR1 as SGDLS and CDR2 as YYNGEE. The CDR3 bases are TGTGCCAGCAGCGTAGGACAGATACATGAGCAGTTCTTC. Translated, it gives CASSVGQIHEQFF.

This clonotype was seen more than once but under ten times. The genes are TRBV24-1 and TRBJ2-1; 12 positions match TRBD2. Trimming removed 4 bases from V and 6 bases from J; junction bases left unmatched: 6. The CDR3 sequence is 16 residues long. The V gene's germline CDR1 is KGHDR and CDR2 SFDVKD. The CDR3 sequence is CATSDATSGSLNEQFF. CDR3 coding DNA: TGTGCCACCAGTGACGCGACTAGCGGGAGTCTCAATGAGCAGTTCTTC.

The chain's CDR3 is CASIDTTKYEQYF. The CDR3 DNA sequence: TGTGCCAGCATCGACACGACCAAATACGAGCAGTACTTC. The chain recombines TRBV2 with TRBJ2-7; D not certain. The CDR3 extends over 13 amino acids. V was trimmed by 7 bases and J by 4 bases, leaving 14 bases between them. Germline V lookup: CDR1 SNHLY, CDR2 FYNNEI.

The chain recombines TRBV6-1 with TRBJ1-2; D gene unclear. The length of the CDR3 is 13 residues. V was pared by 3 bases and J by 8 bases, with 13 bases between. Germline CDR1 MNHNS, CDR2 SASEGT. In DNA, the CDR3 is TGTGCCAGCAGTGAGGCACCCGGGGAGGGCTACACCTTC. Translated, it gives CASSEAPGEGYTF.

The rearrangement links TRBV19 to TRBJ2-1; 7 nucleotides align to TRBD1. The J segment lost 1 base and the V segment lost 6 bases, leaving 6 bases of the junction unmatched. This CDR3 is 15 amino acids long. Germline values: CDR1 LNHDA, CDR2 SQIVND (reference sequence). The DNA of the CDR3 is TGTGCCAGTAGATGGGACAGAAGTTCCTACAATGAGCAGTTCTTC. Protein product: CASRWDRSSYNEQFF.

This clonotype was counted between two and nine times. This chain links TRBV12-3 or TRBV12-4 with TRBJ1-1, with D possibly matching TRBD1 (6 bases). The CDR3 totals 15 residues. Trimming left V 5 bases short and J 1 base short, with 14 bases between. In nucleotides, the CDR3 is TGTGCCAGCAGTCCCAGGACAGCTGGGAACACTGAAGCTTTCTTT. Encoded protein: CASSPRTAGNTEAFF.

This clonotype was detected a few times. The V gene is TRBV6-6, the J gene TRBJ1-5; D is undetermined. V was cut by 6 bases and J by 2 bases, with 17 bases left in between. The CDR3 totals 16 residues. Per the germline V gene, CDR1 is MNHNY and CDR2 is SVGAGI (reference sequence). CDR3 coding DNA: TGTGCCAGCAGCCCCAGCTCCCCGAGCCGCAATCAGCCCCAGCATTTT. This codes for CASSPSSPSRNQPQHF.

This chain uses TRBV20-1 with TRBJ2-5; possible D gene TRBD2, 5 bases. The CDR3 sequence is 12 residues long. CDR1 is DFQATT, CDR2 SNEGSKA, per germline (reference sequence). V lost 5 bases, J lost 5 bases, and 12 bases lay in between. The CDR3 loop is CSAGRRGETQYF. DNA of the CDR3: TGCAGTGCTGGAAGAAGAGGGGAGACCCAGTACTTC.

A few counts support this clonotype. The gene calls are TRBV28 and TRBJ2-3; D gene uncertain. CDR3 length: 15 amino acids. Germline V CDR1 and CDR2: MDHEN, SYDVKM. V was pared by 3 bases and J by 0 bases, with 10 bases between. CDR3 in DNA: TGTGCCAGCAGTTTTTATGGGGATAGCACAGATACGCAGTATTTT. Protein product: CASSFYGDSTDTQYF.

There are a few counts of this clonotype. The rearrangement links TRBV10-3 to TRBJ1-6; D might be TRBD1 (5 bases). Trimming removed 5 bases at V and 7 bases at J, with 12 bases between. The germline V gene has CDR1 ENHRY and CDR2 SYGVKD. The CDR3 consists of 14 residues. For the CDR3, the DNA is TGTGCCATCAGTACCGGGACGGGGAATTCACCCCTCCACTTT. Translation gives CAISTGTGNSPLHF.

This clonotype was seen a few times. The chain employs TRBV6-2 or TRBV6-3 and TRBJ1-6; the match to TRBD1 covers 7 bases. This CDR3 region has 14 residues. Per germline, CDR1 MNHEY and CDR2 SVGEGT. The trim removed 6 bases at V and 7 bases at J, leaving 6 bases unmatched. Here the CDR3 DNA reads TGTGCCAGCAGCCAAGGGACAGTCAATTCACCCCTCCACTTT. As protein: CASSQGTVNSPLHF.

This clonotype was seen at least ten times. The rearrangement joins TRBV2 to TRBJ1-1; perhaps TRBD1 as D (5 bases). Trimming removed 6 bases at V and 3 bases at J, with 11 bases between. The CDR3 spans 13 residues. The germline CDR1 and CDR2 sequences are SNHLY and FYNNEI. CDR3 amino acids: CASSDSGHTEAFF. The CDR3 nucleotides read TGTGCCAGCAGCGACAGCGGTCACACTGAAGCTTTCTTT.

V and J are TRBV20-1 and TRBJ1-2, with no clear D. This CDR3 has 12 amino acids. V dropped 0 bases and J dropped 5 bases, with 7 bases sitting between them. Germline loops: CDR1 DFQATT, CDR2 SNEGSKA (reference sequence). CDR3 amino acids: CSARDQGYGYTF. The CDR3, as DNA: TGCAGTGCTAGAGACCAAGGTTATGGCTACACCTTC.

The table lists this clonotype with a few counts. The chain is built from TRBV27 and TRBJ1-1; a possible D gene is TRBD1 (6 bases). Trimming removed 1 base at V and 4 bases at J, with 16 bases between. Germline loops: CDR1 MNHEY, CDR2 SMNVEV (reference sequence). The CDR3 totals 16 residues. The chain's CDR3 is CASSLYGGRGRTEAFF. For the CDR3, the DNA is TGTGCCAGCAGTTTATATGGGGGCCGGGGGCGCACTGAAGCTTTCTTT.

There are a few counts of this clonotype. The J gene is TRBJ2-1, the V gene TRBV7-2; either TRBD1 or TRBD2 may fit D (5 bases each). V was trimmed by 5 bases and J by 9 bases, leaving 14 bases between them. Germline loops: CDR1 SGHTA, CDR2 FQGNSA. The CDR3 totals 13 residues. The CDR3 bases are TGTGCCAGCAGCGGACAAGGAGGCTCTGAGCAGTTCTTC. It codes for CASSGQGGSEQFF.

V and J are TRBV30 and TRBJ1-1; D is uncertain. Trimming pared 2 bases from V and 4 bases from J, leaving 8 bases between. Per the germline V gene, CDR1 is GTSNPN and CDR2 is SVGIG (reference sequence). The CDR3 is made up of 12 amino acids. CDR3 in amino acids: CAWSSGSTEAFF. DNA for the CDR3: TGTGCCTGGAGTTCGGGGAGCACTGAAGCTTTCTTT.

The gene calls are TRBV5-5 and TRBJ2-1; D unclear. The CDR3 has 14 residues. Trimming stripped 3 bases from V and 6 bases from J, with 13 bases between. Germline V gene lookup returns CDR1 SGHKS and CDR2 YYEKEE (reference sequence). The chain's CDR3 is CASSSLVSSNEQFF. The CDR3 bases are TGTGCCAGCAGCTCCTTAGTAAGTAGCAATGAGCAGTTCTTC.

V gene TRBV2 combines with J gene TRBJ2-7, with 10 bases fitting TRBD2. J was trimmed by 7 bases and V by 6 bases; bases with no gene match: 9. Germline CDR1 and CDR2: SNHLY and FYNNEI. The CDR3 is 14 residues long. CDR3 in DNA: TGTGCCAGCAGGAAAGGGACTAGCGTTGGGGAGCAGTACTTC. Its protein product is CASRKGTSVGEQYF.

CDR3 DNA sequence: TGTGCCAGCAGCTTAGCGGCGCCCGGAACCAGAAAGTTCTTC. Protein: CASSLAAPGTRKFF. J is TRBJ2-1 and V is TRBV6-2 or TRBV6-3, with a weak D call TRBD2 (6 bases). V shed 6 bases and J shed 14 bases, with 23 bases lying between them. This CDR3 contains 14 residues. From germline, CDR1 is MNHEY and CDR2 SVGEGT.